This T cell receptor (beta chain) is drawn from a study of blood T cell repertoires in COVID-19. Study-level information: The origin of the acute and convalescent COVID-19 samples was the United States, Italy and Spain. PBMCs, B-cell-depleted T cells, or T cells were the source of the cDNA or gDNA that made up the material.

As originally analysed: Counts of nucleated cells, estimated from reference gene primer amplification, were obtained. Some clones are missing from TCRdb's copy, which holds only in-frame ones; the method was immunoSEQ multiplex PCR. V and J calls and clone size are those listed in that table; D and trimming were worked out from the DNA. The table has 150,000 to 200,000 clones, around 89% seen once; the top ten hold 5% to 6.5%. Germline assignment: CDR1 SEHNR and CDR2 FQNEAQ (reference sequence). V was pared by 4 bases and J by 0 bases, with 11 bases between. The CDR3 runs 15 residues. This TCR came from a man in his forties with active or convalescent COVID-19. Source material: peripheral blood. The rearrangement links TRBV7-9 to TRBJ2-3, with D possibly TRBD1 on 6 matching bases. The CDR3 loop is CASSSWTESTDTQYF. The CDR3 nucleotides are TGTGCCAGCAGCTCATGGACAGAAAGCACAGATACGCAGTATTTT.